What follows are 14 T cell receptor beta chains derived from one specimen sequenced in a study of blood T cells in healthy people across ages. Primed by a sample-barcoded 5' primer and a J-beta primer mix, a second PCR proceeded for 7 to 11 cycles. MiXCR, run by TCRdb on the 5' RACE reads, gives a single entry per CDR3 protein. Found here are about 540,000 distinct CDR3 sequences, around 24% of them singletons; the top ten hold roughly 9%. These data are also associated with another study on T cells of mothers and their children.

The specimen sequenced was blood. Receptors were obtained from a boy between 10 and 17 years old in good health.

The chain combines TRBV12-5 with TRBJ2-7, with D possibly TRBD2 on 6 matching bases. Germline CDR1 reads LGHNT; CDR2 reads FRNRAP. The CDR3 sequence is 15 residues long. Trimming shortened V by 2 bases and J by 2 bases, and 13 bases separated the two germline ends. CDR3 in amino acids: CASGLPQGGAYEQYF. CDR3 nucleotides: TGTGCTAGTGGTTTGCCCCAGGGAGGAGCCTACGAGCAGTACTTC.

V gene TRBV5-1 combines with J gene TRBJ2-1, with D uncertain. V lost 1 base, J lost 6 bases, and 11 bases lay in between. Germline V lookup: CDR1 SGHRS, CDR2 YFSETQ. The CDR3 has 14 amino acids. The CDR3 bases are TGCGCCAGCAGCTTGTTAAGCTATTCCAATGAGCAGTTCTTC. It specifies CASSLLSYSNEQFF. The full variable domain, rest sourced from reference TRBV5-1 and TRBJ2-1, is KAGVTQTPRYLIKTRGQQVTLSCSPISGHRSVSWYQQTPGQGLQFLFEYFSETQRNKGNFPGRFSGRQFSNSRSEMNVSTLELGDSALYLCASSLLSYSNEQFFGPGTRLTVL.

This clonotype appeared a few times. The V call is TRBV18, the J call TRBJ2-1, with D possibly TRBD1 on 6 matching bases. Germline values: CDR1 KGHSH, CDR2 LQKENI. Trimming took off 2 bases at V and 6 bases at J, with 14 bases between the two ends. The CDR3 has 15 residues. CDR3 sequence reads: CASSPGQFSCNEQFF. As DNA, the CDR3 is TGTGCCAGCTCACCAGGACAGTTCTCGTGCAATGAGCAGTTCTTC.

The V gene is TRBV7-2, the J gene TRBJ2-5; the D call may be TRBD1 or TRBD2 (5 bases each). Judging by the DNA end, TRBJ2-7 fits better; the J call may be wrong. Germline V lookup: CDR1 SGHTA, CDR2 FQGNSA. The CDR3 spans 15 residues. CDR3 amino acids: CASSLDGTEVYEQYF. In DNA form, the CDR3 reads TGTGCCAGCAGCTTAGATGGGACGGAGGTCTACGAGCAGTACTTC.

Concerning this clonotype itself: A clone one base away is much larger, so this may be a read error. The CDR3 here is CASSLYGDIQHF. The CDR3, as DNA: TGTGCCAGCAGCTTATACGGGGACATTCAGCACTTC. The chain links TRBV7-2 to TRBJ2-4; a weak D match, TRBD1 (6 bases). This CDR3 spans 12 amino acids. The germline V gene encodes CDR1 SGHTA and CDR2 FQGNSA.

The chain couples TRBV4-3 to TRBJ2-2, with D unclear. V was pared by 3 bases and J by 3 bases, with 17 bases between. The V gene's germline CDR1 is LGHNA and CDR2 YSLEER. This CDR3 spans 17 amino acids. The CDR3 reads CASSHLTEGDDTGELFF. CDR3 coding DNA: TGCGCCAGCAGCCATCTTACGGAAGGCGACGACACCGGGGAGCTGTTTTTT.

This clonotype was observed a handful of times. The chain combines TRBV28 with TRBJ2-1; perhaps TRBD2 as D (5 bases). The V end was cut by 1 base, the J end by 3 bases, with 10 bases between. Germline values: CDR1 MDHEN, CDR2 SYDVKM. The CDR3 contains 15 residues. Written as DNA, the CDR3 is TGTGCCAGCAGTTTATCCCAGCGGCACTACAATGAGCAGTTCTTC. This gives the protein CASSLSQRHYNEQFF.

The J gene is TRBJ2-3, the V gene TRBV4-3; D not resolved. The V end lost 0 bases, the J end lost 6 bases, and 10 bases lay between the germline ends. Per the germline V gene, CDR1 is LGHNA and CDR2 is YSLEER. The CDR3 consists of 14 residues. In DNA form, the CDR3 reads TGCGCCAGCAGCCAAGATTTCTCGTCGGATACGCAGTATTTT. It is translated as CASSQDFSSDTQYF.

This clonotype has only a few counts. The chain carries TRBV7-6 and TRBJ2-5; the D call may be TRBD1 or TRBD2 (5 bases each). CDR3 size: 13 residues. Germline V gene lookup returns CDR1 SGHVS and CDR2 FNYEAQ. Trimming took off 4 bases at V and 11 bases at J, with 17 bases between the two ends. The CDR3 coding sequence is TGTGCCAGCAGCTGGGGACGGCTTTCAGAGCAGTACTTC. Translated: CASSWGRLSEQYF.

The chain links TRBV11-1 to TRBJ2-5; either TRBD1 or TRBD2 may supply D (5 bases each). The J call is doubtful: the DNA matches TRBJ2-1 better. The V gene's germline CDR1 is SGHAT and CDR2 FQDESV (reference sequence). This CDR3 has 20 residues. The CDR3 protein is CASSSPTGRGRERINAEQFF. The CDR3 DNA is TGTGCCAGCAGCTCCCCCACCGGCCGGGGCAGGGAACGTATTAATGCTGAGCAGTTCTTC.

On this clonotype: The CDR3 end shows no conserved phenylalanine or tryptophan, and so a read error is likely. J is TRBJ2-1 and V is TRBV7-2; D possibly corresponds to TRBD2 (5 bases). Germline CDR1 is SGHTA and CDR2 is FQGNSA. Trimming left V 4 bases short and J 0 bases short, with 10 bases between. The CDR3 is made up of 15 amino acids. CDR3 protein: CASSSTGSSYNEQFL. For the CDR3, the DNA is TGTGCCAGCAGCTCCACTGGGAGCTCCTACAATGAGCAGTTCCTC.

J is TRBJ2-4 and V is TRBV5-1; D gene unclear. The germline V gene encodes CDR1 SGHRS and CDR2 YFSETQ. Trimming shortened V by 2 bases and J by 8 bases, and 11 bases separated the two germline ends. This CDR3 comprises 13 residues. The CDR3, as DNA: TGCGCCAGCAGCTTTTCATTAAGCGACATTCAGTACTTC. This translates into CASSFSLSDIQYF.

The chain recombines TRBV12-3 or TRBV12-4 with TRBJ2-5, with TRBD1 matching 11 bases. The closer fit of TRBJ2-7 to the DNA end suggests the J call may be wrong. CDR3 length: 16 residues. In DNA, the CDR3 is TGTGCCAGCAGTCAAGGAGGACAGGGGGCTTGGTACGAGCAGTACTTC. This sequence encodes CASSQGGQGAWYEQYF.

This chain links TRBV28 with TRBJ1-3; D is unresolved. Trimming pared 5 bases from V and 0 bases from J, leaving 17 bases between. This CDR3 has 17 amino acids. Per germline, CDR1 MDHEN and CDR2 SYDVKM. CDR3 in amino acids: CASSPTQEVISGNTIYF. Written as DNA, the CDR3 is TGTGCCAGCAGTCCGACTCAGGAGGTGATCTCTGGAAACACCATATATTTT.